Shown below are 30 T cell receptor beta chains from a single sample sequenced in a study of shared clonotypes between healthy human individuals. The table came from immunoSEQ multiplex PCR; TCRdb's copy has only in-frame clones and leaves some out. Of 2 million to 2.5 million clones listed, around 95% are singletons. The specimen was naive CD4+ T cells sorted from blood. This sample's subset: CD45RA+ positively selected. All receptors derive from a man aged 18 to 29 in good health.

The chain uses TRBV4-2 and TRBJ2-5; TRBD1 agrees at 10 bases. The germline V gene encodes CDR1 LGHNA and CDR2 YNFKEQ. The J segment lost 2 bases and the V segment lost 3 bases, leaving 12 bases of the junction unmatched. This CDR3 has 18 amino acids. The CDR3 protein is CASSHHGQGEMDQETQYF. For the CDR3, the DNA is TGTGCCAGCAGCCACCACGGACAGGGGGAAATGGATCAAGAGACCCAGTACTTC.

The chain has TRBV5-6 and TRBJ1-3; D ambiguous. Germline-derived CDR1 and CDR2 are SGHDT and YYEEEE. V was shortened by 6 bases and J by 9 bases, with 13 bases between the two germline ends. This CDR3 has 12 residues. Here the CDR3 reads CASTSPSSTIYF. The CDR3 coding sequence is TGTGCCAGCACCTCACCTTCGAGCACCATATATTTT.

This chain connects TRBV30 to TRBJ1-4; 8 nucleotides agree with TRBD1. The CDR3 has 14 amino acids. Looked up from germline, CDR1 is GTSNPN and CDR2 is SVGIG (reference sequence). The ends lost 5 bases at V and 6 bases at J; junction bases unmatched: 8. The CDR3 DNA is TGTGCCTGGCAACCTGACAGGGGTTATGAAAAACTGTTTTTT. This translates into CAWQPDRGYEKLFF.

The chain combines TRBV30 with TRBJ1-2; D remains unclear. This CDR3 contains 14 residues. Germline lookup yields CDR1 GTSNPN and CDR2 SVGIG (reference sequence). Trimming took 0 bases from V and 4 from J, leaving 12 bases between them. CDR3 coding DNA: TGTGCCTGGAGTGTAGCCCCCTCGCCCTATGGCTACACCTTC. This gives the protein CAWSVAPSPYGYTF.

This chain connects TRBV2 to TRBJ2-1; D possibly corresponds to TRBD2 (6 bases). The germline V and J ends were trimmed by 6 bases and 6 bases, with 15 bases remaining between them. CDR1 and CDR2 from the germline V gene are SNHLY and FYNNEI. The CDR3 has 14 amino acids. The CDR3 nucleotides are TGTGCCAGCAGCCCAGAAGTGGGGGGCAATGAGCAGTTCTTC. Amino acids: CASSPEVGGNEQFF.

This chain uses TRBV2 with TRBJ2-4; D perhaps matches TRBD2 (7 bases). V lost 5 bases and J 7 bases, leaving 18 bases between the germline ends. The CDR3 covers 15 residues. CDR1 is SNHLY, CDR2 FYNNEI, per germline. The CDR3 loop reads CASSMDSGRGNIQYF. The CDR3 DNA follows: TGTGCCAGCAGTATGGACTCTGGGAGGGGGAACATTCAGTACTTC.

The V and J genes are TRBV2 and TRBJ2-3, with 8 bases lining up with TRBD1. In germline, CDR1 is SNHLY, CDR2 FYNNEI. The V gene end was trimmed by 6 bases and the J gene end by 2 bases; junction bases not matched to a gene: 4. The length of the CDR3 is 14 residues. The CDR3 nucleotides are TGTGCCAGCAGGGACAGGGTGTTCACAGATACGCAGTATTTT. It is translated as CASRDRVFTDTQYF.

The chain joins TRBV19 to TRBJ1-1; 7 positions match TRBD1. V trimming: 6 bases; J trimming: 2 bases; junction bases outside the gene matches: 12. In germline, CDR1 is LNHDA, CDR2 SQIVND (reference sequence). The CDR3 has 16 residues. The CDR3, as DNA: TGTGCCAGTAGCCACCCCAGGGGGGTACGAAACACTGAAGCTTTCTTT. It codes for CASSHPRGVRNTEAFF.

The rearrangement joins TRBV6-5 to TRBJ2-5; TRBD1 aligns across 7 bases. V shed 6 bases, J shed 5 bases, and the junction held 6 bases outside the gene matches. CDR3 length: 13 amino acids. Germline-derived CDR1 and CDR2 are MNHEY and SVGAGI. CDR3 sequence: CASSPDRRETQYF. The CDR3 DNA sequence: TGTGCCAGCAGCCCGGACAGGAGGGAGACCCAGTACTTC.

The chain joins TRBV11-2 to TRBJ1-6; D gene unclear. This CDR3 has 15 residues. Trimming left V 1 base short and J 7 bases short, with 11 bases between. The germline V gene has CDR1 SGHAT and CDR2 FQNNGV. CDR3 nucleotides: TGTGCCAGCAGCTTAGGGGCGGGTTTGAATTCACCCCTCCACTTT. Translated: CASSLGAGLNSPLHF.

This chain joins TRBV4-1 and TRBJ2-7, with a tentative D call TRBD2 (5 bases). The CDR3 sequence is 15 residues long. V lost 1 base, J lost 5 bases, and 15 bases lay in between. CDR1 is MGHRA and CDR2 is YSYEKL in the germline V gene. The CDR3 DNA reads as TGCGCCAGCAGCCAAGTCCCGCGGCTAGCTAACGAGCAGTACTTC. Translated, it gives CASSQVPRLANEQYF.

The J gene is TRBJ2-7, the V gene TRBV5-6; D remains ambiguous. This CDR3 has 12 amino acids. Trimming removed 1 base from V and 2 bases from J, with 4 bases in between. Germline V gives CDR1 SGHDT, CDR2 YYEEEE. CDR3 DNA sequence: TGTGCCAGCAGCTTGCGTACCTACGAGCAGTACTTC. Translating it yields CASSLRTYEQYF.

This sequence joins TRBV10-1 and TRBJ2-2; D not certain. V shed 1 base and J shed 6 bases, with 15 bases lying between them. This CDR3 is 16 amino acids long. Germline-derived CDR1 and CDR2 are WNHNN and SYGVQD (reference sequence). The CDR3 nucleotides are TGCGCCAGCAGTGAGTTTATGAGTGGGCCGGCCGGGGAGCTGTTTTTT. Protein: CASSEFMSGPAGELFF.

V gene TRBV28 combines with J gene TRBJ2-2; no clear D gene. The CDR3 extends over 16 amino acids. Germline CDR1 reads MDHEN; CDR2 reads SYDVKM. V was shortened by 7 bases and J by 1 base, with 16 bases between the two germline ends. DNA of the CDR3: TGTGCCAGCACCTTACTGGCAGGAATGAACACCGGGGAGCTGTTTTTT. As protein: CASTLLAGMNTGELFF.

The rearrangement links TRBV6-1 to TRBJ2-4; weak D call: TRBD2 (5 bases). V was pared by 4 bases and J by 2 bases, with 12 bases between. Germline CDR1 MNHNS, CDR2 SASEGT. The CDR3 has 15 residues. CDR3 in amino acids: CASSGEGGSKNIQYF. The CDR3 DNA sequence: TGTGCCAGCAGTGGTGAGGGTGGGTCCAAAAACATTCAGTACTTC.

About this clone itself: Additional DNA sequences in this sample encode the identical CDR3. The chain employs TRBV7-9 and TRBJ1-4, with 9 bases fitting TRBD1. V dropped 3 bases and J dropped 8; count of bases not matched to a gene: 4. Per the germline V gene, CDR1 is SEHNR and CDR2 is FQNEAQ (reference sequence). CDR3 length equals 14 residues. In DNA form, the CDR3 reads TGTGCCAGCAGCTTGGGACAGGGAGGGGAAAAACTGTTTTTT. Translated, it gives CASSLGQGGEKLFF. The full variable domain, with the rest looked up from reference TRBV7-9 and TRBJ1-4, is DTGVSQNPRHKITKRGQNVTFRCDPISEHNRLYWYRQTLGQGPEFLTYFQNEAQLEKSRLLSDRFSAERPKGSFSTLEIQRTEQGDSAMYLCASSLGQGGEKLFFGSGTQLSVL.

CDR3 sequence reads: CASTSYLGNQPQHF. The CDR3 DNA reads as TGTGCCAGCACCTCGTACTTGGGCAATCAGCCCCAGCATTTT. This chain links TRBV6-1 with TRBJ1-5; D unresolved. Trimming took 7 bases from V and 2 from J, leaving 12 bases between them. This CDR3 comprises 14 residues. The germline gives CDR1 MNHNS, CDR2 SASEGT.

This chain connects TRBV10-2 to TRBJ2-3, with a possible D match to TRBD1 (5 bases). Trimming took 2 bases from V and 3 from J, leaving 12 bases between them. Germline assignment: CDR1 WSHSY and CDR2 SAAADI. This CDR3 contains 15 residues. This CDR3 is CASSEVQGTTDTQYF. CDR3 nucleotide sequence: TGCGCCAGCAGTGAGGTCCAGGGTACGACAGATACGCAGTATTTT.

The V gene is TRBV6-6, the J gene TRBJ2-5, with D uncertain. The germline V gene encodes CDR1 MNHNY and CDR2 SVGAGI (reference sequence). The V end lost 0 bases, the J end lost 5 bases, and 7 bases lay between the germline ends. This CDR3 comprises 13 residues. The CDR3 region is CASSYSYRETQYF. The CDR3 DNA is TGTGCCAGCAGTTACTCGTATCGGGAGACCCAGTACTTC.

With respect to this clone: Other DNA sequences of this sample code for an identical CDR3. This sequence joins TRBV9 and TRBJ1-2, with unresolved D. Trimming left V 0 bases short and J 5 bases short, with 8 bases between. The CDR3 contains 13 residues. The V gene's germline CDR1 is SGDLS and CDR2 YYNGEE. This CDR3 reads CASSVDGNYGYTF. As DNA, the CDR3 is TGTGCCAGCAGCGTAGACGGAAATTATGGCTACACCTTC.

In regard to this clone: This sample also contains other DNA sequences that code for the same CDR3. The rearrangement joins TRBV19 to TRBJ2-7; D unclear. Germline values: CDR1 LNHDA, CDR2 SQIVND (reference sequence). The CDR3 covers 14 residues. V gave up 3 bases and J gave up 0 bases, with 9 bases separating them. This chain's CDR3 is CASSISAGSYEQYF. Written as DNA, the CDR3 is TGTGCCAGTAGTATTTCAGCCGGCTCCTACGAGCAGTACTTC.

The V and J genes are TRBV6-6 and TRBJ1-4, with D unclear. Germline CDR1 is MNHNY and CDR2 is SVGAGI (reference sequence). The V gene lost 4 bases and the J gene lost 0 bases, with 9 bases spanning the gap. CDR3 length equals 15 residues. Here the CDR3 DNA reads TGTGCCAGCAGTTTCGCAGAAGCAACTAATGAAAAACTGTTTTTT. It specifies CASSFAEATNEKLFF.

The rearrangement uses TRBV5-4 and TRBJ2-3; D is possibly TRBD1 (6 bases). The germline V and J ends were trimmed by 10 bases and 2 bases, with 14 bases remaining between them. Germline CDR1 reads SGHNT; CDR2 reads YYREEE (reference sequence). The CDR3 is 13 amino acids. CDR3 bases: TGTGCCCACTCATACAGGGACACAGATACGCAGTATTTT. The encoded protein is CAHSYRDTDTQYF.

The chain has TRBV6-1 and TRBJ1-2; a possible D gene is TRBD1 (5 bases). Germline V gene data show CDR1 as MNHNS and CDR2 as SASEGT. V was cut by 0 bases and J by 4 bases, with 12 bases left in between. This CDR3 is 15 amino acids long. The CDR3 region is CASSEARGSPYGYTF. CDR3 sequence (DNA): TGTGCCAGCAGTGAAGCCCGGGGGTCCCCCTATGGCTACACCTTC.

The gene calls are TRBV25-1 and TRBJ2-7, with D unclear. CDR1 and CDR2 from the germline V gene are MGHDK and SYGVNS. V lost 0 bases and J lost 0, with 9 bases in between. The CDR3 is 15 amino acids. The CDR3 reads CASSEYGWSSYEQYF. In nucleotides, the CDR3 is TGTGCCAGCAGTGAATACGGCTGGAGCTCCTACGAGCAGTACTTC.

This chain links TRBV9 with TRBJ2-1; D possibly corresponds to TRBD2 (6 bases). The germline CDR1 and CDR2 sequences are SGDLS and YYNGEE. Trimming shortened V by 3 bases and J by 5 bases, and 12 bases separated the two germline ends. CDR3 length equals 14 residues. CDR3 amino acids: CASSAGTLDNEQFF. Written as DNA, the CDR3 is TGTGCCAGCAGCGCCGGGACTTTGGACAATGAGCAGTTCTTC.

This sequence joins TRBV7-9 and TRBJ1-6, with TRBD1 matching 10 bases. Germline V gene data show CDR1 as SEHNR and CDR2 as FQNEAQ (reference sequence). This CDR3 contains 15 residues. The V segment lost 5 bases and the J segment 7 bases; nucleotides outside the gene matches: 5. In nucleotides, the CDR3 is TGTGCCAGCAGCGTCCCGGGACAGGGGAATTCACCCCTCCACTTT. Its protein product is CASSVPGQGNSPLHF.

V and J are TRBV11-2 and TRBJ2-2, with 7 bases lining up with TRBD2. Losses at the gene ends were 5 bases for V and 3 bases for J; bases not matched to a gene: 9. The CDR3 consists of 16 residues. Germline CDR1 SGHAT, CDR2 FQNNGV. The CDR3 DNA follows: TGTGCCAGCAGCCCGGGGGGTCTAGGCGACACCGGGGAGCTGTTTTTT. Its translation is CASSPGGLGDTGELFF. The full variable domain, its missing parts supplied by reference TRBV11-2 and TRBJ2-2, is EAGVAQSPRYKIIEKRQSVAFWCNPISGHATLYWYQQILGQGPKLLIQFQNNGVVDDSQLPKDRFSAERLKGVDSTLKIQPAKLEDSAVYLCASSPGGLGDTGELFFGEGSRLTVL.

To note about this clone: Other DNA sequences of this sample code for an identical CDR3. The rearrangement joins TRBV18 to TRBJ1-1; perhaps TRBD1 as D (6 bases). V shed 3 bases and J shed 0 bases, with 8 bases lying between them. Germline CDR1 reads KGHSH; CDR2 reads LQKENI. CDR3 length equals 14 residues. CDR3 region: CASSPQGMNTEAFF. DNA for the CDR3: TGTGCCAGCTCACCTCAGGGGATGAACACTGAAGCTTTCTTT.

The chain employs TRBV5-1 and TRBJ2-7, with D perhaps TRBD1 (5 bases). V was shortened by 4 bases and J by 3 bases, with 14 bases between the two germline ends. The CDR3 extends over 14 amino acids. Germline assignment: CDR1 SGHRS and CDR2 YFSETQ. CDR3 bases: TGCGCCAGCAGCCGTGCAGGGATCAACTACGAGCAGTACTTC. Encoded protein: CASSRAGINYEQYF.